Below, 30 T cell receptor beta chains from the same sample are listed, as sequenced in a study of technical replicates of blood from a few donors. TCRdb's table, derived via immunoSEQ multiplex PCR, lists solely in-frame clones and lacks some. The sample comprises around 77,000 clones, approximately 92% of which are singletons, and 0.4% to 0.45% rests with the top ten. Sequenced: T cells isolated from PBMCs. The origin of the receptors is a human donor in good health.

This clone was observed a handful of times. The V call is TRBV29-1, the J call TRBJ1-1, with D possibly matching TRBD1 (5 bases). Trimming cost V 2 bases and J 2 bases, with 9 bases left between them. This CDR3 has 13 residues. Germline V gene sequence: CDR1 SQVTM, CDR2 ANQGSEA. CDR3 sequence: CSVEFDSNTEAFF. CDR3 DNA: TGCAGCGTTGAATTTGACAGCAACACTGAAGCTTTCTTT.

The V gene is TRBV7-6, the J gene TRBJ2-2; the match to TRBD1 covers 7 bases. The CDR3 is 15 residues long. CDR1 SGHVS and CDR2 FNYEAQ come from the germline V gene. J was trimmed by 4 bases and V by 7 bases; bases with no gene match: 9. For the CDR3, the DNA is TGTGCCAGCACCGCGGAAGGACAGGCCACCGGGGAGCTGTTTTTT. Amino acid sequence: CASTAEGQATGELFF.

V usage is TRBV18 and J usage is TRBJ1-2; TRBD1 matches at 7 bases. The germline gives CDR1 KGHSH, CDR2 LQKENI. V shed 3 bases, J shed 3 bases, and the junction held 1 base outside the gene matches. The CDR3 is made up of 13 amino acids. The CDR3 region has the DNA TGTGCCAGCTCACCCGACAGGGACTATGGCTACACCTTC. As protein: CASSPDRDYGYTF.

This clone was counted once. The chain couples TRBV25-1 to TRBJ2-7; 8 nucleotides agree with TRBD1. The CDR3 is 13 residues long. With 8 bases clipped from V and 3 bases from J, the junction kept 6 bases outside the gene matches. Germline lookup yields CDR1 MGHDK and CDR2 SYGVNS. This CDR3 reads CASFDRGDYEQYF. CDR3 DNA sequence: TGTGCCAGCTTCGACAGGGGTGACTACGAGCAGTACTTC.

The chain recombines TRBV11-3 with TRBJ1-1; maybe TRBD1 (6 bases). Trimming took 5 bases from V and 11 from J, leaving 18 bases between them. The germline V gene has CDR1 SGHNT and CDR2 YENEEA. The CDR3 has 13 residues. This chain's CDR3 is CASSPIAGADAFF. The CDR3 DNA reads as TGTGCCAGCAGCCCCATAGCAGGGGCAGATGCTTTCTTT.

This clone appeared a single time. The chain joins TRBV6-5 to TRBJ2-7, with 7 bases aligning to TRBD2. The CDR3 is 15 amino acids. With 2 bases clipped from V and 0 bases from J, the junction kept 4 bases outside the gene matches. CDR1 and CDR2 (germline): MNHEY, SVGAGI. The CDR3 protein is CASSYEASGSYEQYF. CDR3 nucleotides: TGTGCCAGCAGTTACGAAGCTAGCGGCTCCTACGAGCAGTACTTC.

The chain uses TRBV28 and TRBJ2-3; no clear D. The V end lost 2 bases, the J end lost 3 bases, and 12 bases lay between the germline ends. The CDR3 is 15 amino acids. Germline V gives CDR1 MDHEN, CDR2 SYDVKM. The CDR3, as DNA: TGTGCCAGCAGTTTAATAGCCGAAGCGACAGATACGCAGTATTTT. This codes for CASSLIAEATDTQYF.

The CDR3 sequence: CASSAGQGSYEQYF. The CDR3 nucleotides are TGTGCCAGCAGCGCGGGACAGGGTTCCTACGAGCAGTACTTC. The rearrangement joins TRBV11-2 to TRBJ2-7, with 9 nucleotides matching TRBD1. J lost 1 base, V lost 5 bases, and 3 bases had no gene match. Germline V gene lookup returns CDR1 SGHAT and CDR2 FQNNGV. This CDR3 contains 14 residues.

The J gene is TRBJ2-7, the V gene TRBV28, with no clear D. CDR1 is MDHEN and CDR2 is SYDVKM in the germline V gene. Trimming shortened V by 4 bases and J by 4 bases, and 14 bases separated the two germline ends. The CDR3 is 14 residues long. Here the CDR3 DNA reads TGTGCCAGCAGTTCTACCCCAGTACTATACGAGCAGTACTTC. Amino acid sequence: CASSSTPVLYEQYF.

DNA of the CDR3: TGTGCCAGCAGTGAAGACCTTAGCGGGAGAGGGTTTAATGAGCAGTTCTTC. Its translation: CASSEDLSGRGFNEQFF. The chain links TRBV2 to TRBJ2-1; 9 bases agree with TRBD2. Germline V lookup: CDR1 SNHLY, CDR2 FYNNEI. This CDR3 has 17 amino acids. Unmatched junction bases numbered 11, after V lost 1 base and J lost 7 bases.

CDR3: CASSLWADSRYEQYF. In DNA form, the CDR3 reads TGTGCCAGCAGTTTATGGGCGGACTCTAGGTACGAGCAGTACTTC. The V and J genes are TRBV28 and TRBJ2-7; possible D gene TRBD2, 5 bases. Germline lookup yields CDR1 MDHEN and CDR2 SYDVKM. This CDR3 is 15 amino acids long. The V end was cut by 0 bases, the J end by 4 bases, with 13 bases between.

CDR3 protein: CAISESSGLRGNEQFF. For the CDR3, the DNA is TGTGCCATCAGTGAGTCGTCCGGCCTGCGAGGAAATGAGCAGTTCTTC. This chain joins TRBV10-3 and TRBJ2-1, with no clear D. The CDR3 is made up of 16 amino acids. Germline values: CDR1 ENHRY, CDR2 SYGVKD. V was clipped by 0 bases and J by 7 bases, with 16 bases between them.

CDR3 region: CSPGQNIQYF. In DNA, the CDR3 is TGCAGCCCCGGACAGAACATTCAGTACTTC. The chain uses TRBV20-1 and TRBJ2-4; possible D gene TRBD1, 6 bases. Germline CDR1 and CDR2: DFQATT and SNEGSKA (reference sequence). The CDR3 runs to 10 residues.

The chain has TRBV18 and TRBJ1-1; D unclear. The germline V gene encodes CDR1 KGHSH and CDR2 LQKENI. V lost 1 base and J lost 3, with 9 bases in between. This CDR3 comprises 14 residues. The CDR3 sequence: CASSPQHSDTEAFF. CDR3 nucleotide sequence: TGTGCCAGCTCACCACAGCACAGTGACACTGAAGCTTTCTTT.

The gene calls are TRBV28 and TRBJ1-5; no clear D. The CDR3 runs 13 residues. Germline CDR1 MDHEN, CDR2 SYDVKM. V gave up 8 bases and J gave up 4 bases, with 12 bases separating them. CDR3 in amino acids: CASEARRNQPQHF. For the CDR3, the DNA is TGTGCCAGCGAGGCCCGACGGAATCAGCCCCAGCATTTT. Filled out from reference TRBV28 and TRBJ1-5, the complete variable domain reads DVKVTQSSRYLVKRTGEKVFLECVQDMDHENMFWYRQDPGLGLRLIYFSYDVKMKEKGDIPEGYSVSREKKERFSLILESASTNQTSMYLCASEARRNQPQHFGDGTRLSIL.

The chain combines TRBV30 with TRBJ1-1, with D perhaps TRBD1 (5 bases). The CDR3 sequence is 14 residues long. CDR1 GTSNPN and CDR2 SVGIG come from the germline V gene (reference sequence). Trimming removed 1 base at V and 10 bases at J, with 19 bases between. CDR3 DNA: TGTGCCTGGAGTGGAGACAGCCTATCCAACCCAGCTTTCTTT. It encodes CAWSGDSLSNPAFF. Supplemented by reference TRBV30 and TRBJ1-1, the full variable domain reads SQTIHQWPATLVQPVGSPLSLECTVEGTSNPNLYWYRQAAGRGLQLLFYSVGIGQISSEVPQNLSASRPQDRQFILSSKKLLLSDSGFYLCAWSGDSLSNPAFFGQGTRLTVV.

The rearrangement joins TRBV7-9 to TRBJ1-5; TRBD1 is a possible D gene (5 bases). Germline CDR1 reads SEHNR; CDR2 reads FQNEAQ (reference sequence). The CDR3 has 13 residues. Deletions cut 5 bases from V and 5 bases from J, with 10 bases between. Here the CDR3 reads CASSPTGDQPQHF. DNA of the CDR3: TGTGCCAGCAGCCCTACGGGGGATCAGCCCCAGCATTTT.

The V call is TRBV5-4, the J call TRBJ2-7; the match to TRBD1 covers 9 bases. The CDR3 length is 13 residues. V trimming: 3 bases; J trimming: 5 bases; junction bases outside the gene matches: 3. Germline assignment: CDR1 SGHNT and CDR2 YYREEE (reference sequence). CDR3 nucleotide sequence: TGTGCCAGCAGCTGGGGACAGGGAAACGAGCAGTACTTC. Its translation is CASSWGQGNEQYF.

The gene calls are TRBV5-4 and TRBJ2-5; 8 nucleotides match TRBD2. In germline, CDR1 is SGHNT, CDR2 YYREEE (reference sequence). The CDR3 length is 13 residues. J lost 5 bases, V lost 9 bases, and 9 bases had no gene match. Written as DNA, the CDR3 is TGTGCCACGCTAGCGGGCCCCCAGGAGACCCAGTACTTC. It is translated as CATLAGPQETQYF.

The gene calls are TRBV5-1 and TRBJ2-1; the D is unclear. CDR1 is SGHRS, CDR2 YFSETQ, per germline. Trimming stripped 0 bases from V and 4 bases from J, with 14 bases between. The CDR3 length is 16 residues. The CDR3 here is CASSLAVSSTYNEQFF. The CDR3 DNA reads TGCGCCAGCAGCTTGGCGGTTAGCTCTACTTACAATGAGCAGTTCTTC. Drawing the rest from reference TRBV5-1 and TRBJ2-1, the complete variable domain is KAGVTQTPRYLIKTRGQQVTLSCSPISGHRSVSWYQQTPGQGLQFLFEYFSETQRNKGNFPGRFSGRQFSNSRSEMNVSTLELGDSALYLCASSLAVSSTYNEQFFGPGTRLTVL.

The rearrangement joins TRBV7-9 to TRBJ2-3, with 11 bases that match TRBD1. The CDR3 sequence is 16 residues long. CDR1 SEHNR and CDR2 FQNEAQ come from the germline V gene (reference sequence). V trimming: 4 bases; J trimming: 2 bases; junction bases outside the gene matches: 5. The CDR3 DNA reads as TGTGCCAGCAGCTCCGGACAGGGGGCAAACACAGATACGCAGTATTTT. Protein sequence: CASSSGQGANTDTQYF. Supplemented by reference TRBV7-9 and TRBJ2-3, the full variable domain reads DTGVSQNPRHKITKRGQNVTFRCDPISEHNRLYWYRQTLGQGPEFLTYFQNEAQLEKSRLLSDRFSAERPKGSFSTLEIQRTEQGDSAMYLCASSSGQGANTDTQYFGPGTRLTVL.

The chain employs TRBV5-4 and TRBJ2-1; 8 positions match TRBD2. Germline values: CDR1 SGHNT, CDR2 YYREEE (reference sequence). The CDR3 has 14 amino acids. V shed 4 bases, J shed 7 bases, and the junction held 7 bases outside the gene matches. In DNA form, the CDR3 reads TGTGCCAGCAGCCGCGCCGGGACTAGGAATGAGCAGTTCTTC. Protein product: CASSRAGTRNEQFF.

The chain combines TRBV7-9 with TRBJ2-7; D gene uncertain. Germline lookup yields CDR1 SEHNR and CDR2 FQNEAQ (reference sequence). Trimming stripped 2 bases from V and 5 bases from J, with 10 bases between. This CDR3 comprises 13 residues. In DNA form, the CDR3 reads TGTGCCAGCAGCTTATTGGAGCTCGACGAGCAGTACTTC. This translates into CASSLLELDEQYF.

The chain uses TRBV6-1 and TRBJ1-1; no definite D call. The CDR3 loop spans 15 amino acids. Trimming took 1 base from V and 1 from J, leaving 10 bases between them. Looked up from germline, CDR1 is MNHNS and CDR2 is SASEGT. CDR3 sequence reads: CASSEVTLRNTEAFF. CDR3 in DNA: TGTGCCAGCAGTGAAGTTACCTTGAGGAACACTGAAGCTTTCTTT.

CDR3 in amino acids: CASSLDMNTEAFF. CDR3 nucleotides: TGCGCCAGCAGCTTGGACATGAACACTGAAGCTTTCTTT. The rearrangement uses TRBV5-1 and TRBJ1-1, with no clear D. Germline CDR1 is SGHRS and CDR2 is YFSETQ. Trimming cost V 0 bases and J 0 bases, with 3 bases left between them. CDR3 length: 13 residues.

V gene TRBV25-1 combines with J gene TRBJ2-1; 8 nucleotides agree with TRBD2. Per germline, CDR1 MGHDK and CDR2 SYGVNS. This CDR3 has 13 residues. In DNA, the CDR3 is TGTGCAACGGGGCTAGCGGGTGGGAATGAGCAGTTCTTC. Translation: CATGLAGGNEQFF.

The chain uses TRBV19 and TRBJ2-7; possible D gene TRBD1, 6 bases. The V gene lost 11 bases and the J gene lost 3 bases, with 17 bases spanning the gap. CDR3 size: 13 residues. Germline V lookup: CDR1 LNHDA, CDR2 SQIVND (reference sequence). The CDR3 DNA reads TGTGCCGCCTCCCAGGGGCTTCTCTACGAGCAGTACTTC. It codes for CAASQGLLYEQYF.

The chain recombines TRBV6-1 with TRBJ2-7; 11 bases map to TRBD2. CDR3 size: 15 residues. V lost 7 bases, J lost 8 bases, and 13 bases stayed unmatched. The germline V gene encodes CDR1 MNHNS and CDR2 SASEGT. In DNA form, the CDR3 reads TGTGCCAGCACCCTCCCTGCGGCTAGCGGGAGGAAGCAGTACTTC. Translating it yields CASTLPAASGRKQYF.

The CDR3: CASSYLAVRGELFF. The CDR3 nucleotides read TGTGCCAGCAGTTACCTTGCCGTGAGGGGGGAGCTGTTTTTT. V is TRBV6-5 and J is TRBJ2-2, with D unclear. This CDR3 spans 14 amino acids. Germline CDR1 and CDR2: MNHEY and SVGAGI. With 2 bases removed from V and 8 bases from J, the gap between germline ends came to 12 bases.

This chain uses TRBV4-1 with TRBJ1-5, with 8 bases aligning to TRBD1. In germline, CDR1 is MGHRA, CDR2 YSYEKL. Trimming at V came to 2 bases and at J to 4 bases, leaving 4 bases not matched to a gene. The CDR3 contains 15 residues. CDR3 sequence: CASSQRGQGNQPQHF. The DNA of the CDR3 is TGCGCCAGCAGCCAACGAGGACAGGGAAATCAGCCCCAGCATTTT.